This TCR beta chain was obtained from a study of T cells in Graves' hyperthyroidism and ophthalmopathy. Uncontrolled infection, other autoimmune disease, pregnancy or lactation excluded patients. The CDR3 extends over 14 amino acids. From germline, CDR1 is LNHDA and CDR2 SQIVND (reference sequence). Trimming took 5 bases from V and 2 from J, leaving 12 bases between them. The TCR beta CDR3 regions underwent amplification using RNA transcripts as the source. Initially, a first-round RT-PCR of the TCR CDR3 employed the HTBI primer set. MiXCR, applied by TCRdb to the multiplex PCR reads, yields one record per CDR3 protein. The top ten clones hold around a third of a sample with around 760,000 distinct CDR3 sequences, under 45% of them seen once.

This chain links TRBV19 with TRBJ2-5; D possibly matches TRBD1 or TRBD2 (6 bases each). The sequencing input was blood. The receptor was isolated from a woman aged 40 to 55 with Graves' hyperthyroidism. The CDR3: CASSRGTFQETQYF. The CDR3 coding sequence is TGTGCCAGTAGTCGCGGGACATTTCAAGAGACCCAGTACTTC.